The present T cell receptor (beta chain) was sequenced within a study of cytomegalovirus exposure and HLA in healthy donors. Study-wide results and limits: While the bulk of TCR sequences proved rare, some public TCRs turned up in many donors. The HLA-A and HLA-B alleles of most subjects were reportedly predicted accurately from TCR beta sequences.

Vbeta (60) and Jbeta (13) primers were used in the PCR. Assay used: immunoSEQ multiplex PCR; TCRdb lists only in-frame clones, some missing. Of 80,000 or so clones listed, around 84% were seen once; the top ten hold 4% to 4.5%. In regard to this clone: The antigen is undetermined.

This TCR was recovered from a man aged 35 to 55 in good health and CMV-seronegative. The sample taken for sequencing was PBMCs.

The CDR3 DNA reads TGTGCCAGCAGCCGACAGGGTTTTGGGGTCACTGAAGCTTTCTTT. Amino acids: CASSRQGFGVTEAFF. The chain is built from TRBV14 and TRBJ1-1, with 7 positions matching TRBD1. The ends lost 4 bases at V and 4 bases at J; junction bases unmatched: 9. Germline CDR1 reads SGHDN; CDR2 reads FVKESK. The CDR3 consists of 15 residues.